The rows below give T cell receptor beta chains drawn from one sample of a study of blood T cell repertoires in COVID-19. Libraries were prepared by immunoSEQ multiplex PCR; TCRdb keeps only in-frame clonotypes and omits some of them. The sample lists about 140,000 clones; 70% to 80% were seen once. The sequencing sample was made of peripheral blood. These TCRs come from a woman older than 75 with active or convalescent COVID-19. The CDR3 runs from the conserved cysteine through the conserved F or W. D genes are given only for firm matches. Not all rows give a size; the values are once, few, many and, for expanded clones, a class.

>TRBV18|-|TRBJ2-3|-
TGTGCCAGCTCCCTCGAGCAGGGTGGGACAGATACGCAGTATTTT
CASSLEQGGTDTQYF
>TRBV2|few|TRBJ2-3|-
TGTGCCAGCAGTGACACAGGGGGACTAACTGGGTGGGATACGCAGTATTTT
CASSDTGGLTGWDTQYF
>TRBV6-1|-|TRBJ1-4|TRBD1
TGTGCCAGCAGTGAGAACAGGGGGCGTGGGAAACTGTTTTTT
CASSENRGRGKLFF
>TRBV7-9|-|TRBJ1-1|-
TGTGCCAGCAGCTTAGAGGGGCAGGCCACTGAAGCTTTCTTT
CASSLEGQATEAFF
>TRBV5-5|-|TRBJ2-1|TRBD1
TGTGCCAGCAGCTCCGCGGGACAGGGTGGATTGAATGAGCAGTTCTTC
CASSSAGQGGLNEQFF
>TRBV5-1|few|TRBJ1-2|-
TGCGCCAGCAGCTTGACCGACAGGTATGGCTACACCTTC
CASSLTDRYGYTF
>TRBV30|-|TRBJ1-5|-
TGTGCCTGGAGTGGGGGGCGGACCGATCAGCCCCAGCATTTT
CAWSGGRTDQPQHF
>TRBV29-1|-|TRBJ2-1|-
TGCAGCGTTGGCGTTCAGACTATTCTCTATGATGAGCAGTTCTTC
CSVGVQTILYDEQFF
>TRBV29-1|-|TRBJ2-2|-
TGCAGCGTTGTCACGGGAGACGGGGAGCTGTTTTTT
CSVVTGDGELFF
>TRBV2|-|TRBJ2-1|-
TGTGCCAGCAGCGCCGAAAGGTCTGGGGGCCTCAATGAGCAGTTCTTC
CASSAERSGGLNEQFF
>TRBV4-3|-|TRBJ1-4|-
TGCGCCAGCAGCCAAGTCGGGGAAAAACTGTTTTTT
CASSQVGEKLFF
>TRBV12-3/TRBV12-4|-|TRBJ1-2|-
TGTGCCAGCAGCCGGACAGTCTATGGCTACACCTTC
CASSRTVYGYTF
>TRBV5-4|-|TRBJ2-2|-
TGTGCCAGCAGCTTGAGGAGGGGCAGTACCGGGGAGCTGTTTTTT
CASSLRRGSTGELFF
>TRBV25-1|-|TRBJ1-1|-
TGTGCCAGCAGTGAATCAGGGGCTAAGAACACTGAAGCTTTCTTT
CASSESGAKNTEAFF